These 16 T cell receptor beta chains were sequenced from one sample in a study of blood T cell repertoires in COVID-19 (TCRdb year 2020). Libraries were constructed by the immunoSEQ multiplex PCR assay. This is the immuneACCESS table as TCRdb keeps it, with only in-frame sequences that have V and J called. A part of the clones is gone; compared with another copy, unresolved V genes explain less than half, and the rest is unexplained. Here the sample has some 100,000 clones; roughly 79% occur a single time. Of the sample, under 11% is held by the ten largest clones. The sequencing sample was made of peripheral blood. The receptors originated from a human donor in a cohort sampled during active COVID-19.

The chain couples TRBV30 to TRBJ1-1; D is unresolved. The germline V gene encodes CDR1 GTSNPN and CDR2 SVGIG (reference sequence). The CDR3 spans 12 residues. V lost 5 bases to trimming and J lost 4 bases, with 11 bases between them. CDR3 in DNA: TGTGCCTGGCAGTCAGGCCTCACTGAAGCTTTCTTT. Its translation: CAWQSGLTEAFF.

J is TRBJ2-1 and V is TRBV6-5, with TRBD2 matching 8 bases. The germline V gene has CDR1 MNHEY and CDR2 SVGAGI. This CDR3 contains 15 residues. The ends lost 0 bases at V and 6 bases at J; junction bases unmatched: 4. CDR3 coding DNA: TGTGCCAGCAGTTACTCGAGACGGGGGGGCAATGAGCAGTTCTTC. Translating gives CASSYSRRGGNEQFF.

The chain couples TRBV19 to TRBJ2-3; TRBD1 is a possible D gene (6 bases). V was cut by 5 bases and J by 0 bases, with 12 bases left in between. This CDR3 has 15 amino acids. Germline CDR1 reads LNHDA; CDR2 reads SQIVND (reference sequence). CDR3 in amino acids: CASSPGDGSTDTQYF. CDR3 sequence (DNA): TGTGCCAGTAGTCCAGGGGATGGTAGCACAGATACGCAGTATTTT.

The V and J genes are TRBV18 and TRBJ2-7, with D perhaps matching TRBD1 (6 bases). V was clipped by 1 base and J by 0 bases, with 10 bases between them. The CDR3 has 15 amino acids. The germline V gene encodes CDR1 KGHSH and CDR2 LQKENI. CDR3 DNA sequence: TGTGCCAGCTCACCACAGGGGGATAGCTCCTACGAGCAGTACTTC. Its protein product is CASSPQGDSSYEQYF.

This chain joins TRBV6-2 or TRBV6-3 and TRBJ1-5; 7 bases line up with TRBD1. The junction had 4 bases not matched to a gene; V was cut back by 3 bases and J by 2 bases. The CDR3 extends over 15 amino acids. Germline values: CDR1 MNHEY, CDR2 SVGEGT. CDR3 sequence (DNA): TGTGCCAGCAGTTATACCGGGACAGGCAATCAGCCCCAGCATTTT. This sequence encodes CASSYTGTGNQPQHF.

The CDR3 DNA is TGTGCCAGTAGCTCCAGGTCAGCGGGAGGCCAAGAGACCCAGTACTTC. Translation: CASSSRSAGGQETQYF. The chain joins TRBV19 to TRBJ2-5, with 9 bases that match TRBD2. Germline loops: CDR1 LNHDA, CDR2 SQIVND (reference sequence). This CDR3 comprises 16 residues. V shed 6 bases, J shed 1 base, and the junction held 9 bases outside the gene matches.

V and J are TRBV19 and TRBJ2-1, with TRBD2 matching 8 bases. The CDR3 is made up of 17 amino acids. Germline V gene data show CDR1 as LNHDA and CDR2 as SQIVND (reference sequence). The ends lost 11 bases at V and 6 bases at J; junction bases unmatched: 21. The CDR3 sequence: CACFRGSGSSGVNEQFF. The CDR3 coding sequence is TGTGCCTGTTTTAGAGGGAGCGGGAGTTCGGGGGTCAATGAGCAGTTCTTC.

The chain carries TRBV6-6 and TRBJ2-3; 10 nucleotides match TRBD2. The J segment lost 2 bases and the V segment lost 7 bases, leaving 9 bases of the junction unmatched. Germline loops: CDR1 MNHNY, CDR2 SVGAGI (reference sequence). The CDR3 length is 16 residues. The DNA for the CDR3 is TGTGCCAGCACCAGAACCGGGACTAGCGCCACAGATACGCAGTATTTT. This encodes CASTRTGTSATDTQYF.

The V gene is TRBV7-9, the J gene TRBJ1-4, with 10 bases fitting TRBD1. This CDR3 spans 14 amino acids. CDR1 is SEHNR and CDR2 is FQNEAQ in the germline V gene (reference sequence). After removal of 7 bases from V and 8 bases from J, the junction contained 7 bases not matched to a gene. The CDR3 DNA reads TGTGCCAGCACGAAGACAGGGGGCCGGGAAAAACTGTTTTTT. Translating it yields CASTKTGGREKLFF.

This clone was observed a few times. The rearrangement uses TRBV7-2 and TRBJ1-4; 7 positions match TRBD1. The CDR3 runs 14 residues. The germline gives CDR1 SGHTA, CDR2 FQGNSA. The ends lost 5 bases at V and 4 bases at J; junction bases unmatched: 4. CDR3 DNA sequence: TGTGCCAGCAGCCCGGGACAGCTTAATGAAAAACTGTTTTTT. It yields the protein CASSPGQLNEKLFF.

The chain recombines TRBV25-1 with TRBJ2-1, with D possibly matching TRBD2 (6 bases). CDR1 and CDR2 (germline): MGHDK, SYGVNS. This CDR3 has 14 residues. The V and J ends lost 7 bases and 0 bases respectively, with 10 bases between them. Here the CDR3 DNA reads TGTGCCAGCACTAGCGCGAGCTCCTACAATGAGCAGTTCTTC. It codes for CASTSASSYNEQFF.

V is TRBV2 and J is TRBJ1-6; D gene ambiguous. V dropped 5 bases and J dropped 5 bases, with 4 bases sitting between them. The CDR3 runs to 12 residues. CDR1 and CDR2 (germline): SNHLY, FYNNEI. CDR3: CASSLDNSPLHF. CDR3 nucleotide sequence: TGTGCCAGCAGTCTAGATAATTCACCCCTCCACTTT.

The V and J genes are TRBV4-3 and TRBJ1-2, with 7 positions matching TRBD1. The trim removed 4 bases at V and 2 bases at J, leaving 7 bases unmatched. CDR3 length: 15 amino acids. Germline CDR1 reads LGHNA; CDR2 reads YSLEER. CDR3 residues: CASSPSPGQNYGYTF. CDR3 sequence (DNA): TGCGCCAGCAGCCCGTCCCCGGGACAGAACTATGGCTACACCTTC.

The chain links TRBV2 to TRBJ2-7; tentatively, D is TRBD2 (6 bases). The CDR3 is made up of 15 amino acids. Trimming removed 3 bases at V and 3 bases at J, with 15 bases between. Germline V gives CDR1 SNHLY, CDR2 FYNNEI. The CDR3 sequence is CASSDPAAGSYEQYF. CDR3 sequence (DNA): TGTGCCAGCAGTGACCCCGCCGCGGGGAGCTACGAGCAGTACTTC.

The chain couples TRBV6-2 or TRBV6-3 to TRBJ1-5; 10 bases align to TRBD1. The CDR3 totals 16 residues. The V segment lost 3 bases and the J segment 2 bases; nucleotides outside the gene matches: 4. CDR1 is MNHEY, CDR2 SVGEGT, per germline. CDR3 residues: CASSYIGTGGNQPQHF. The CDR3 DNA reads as TGTGCCAGCAGTTATATCGGGACAGGGGGCAATCAGCCCCAGCATTTT.

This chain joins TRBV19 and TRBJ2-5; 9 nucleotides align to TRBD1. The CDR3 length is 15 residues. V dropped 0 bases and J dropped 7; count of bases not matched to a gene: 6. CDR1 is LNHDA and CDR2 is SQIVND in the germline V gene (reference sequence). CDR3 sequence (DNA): TGTGCCAGTAGTATAGATGGACAGGGGTCTGGGACCCAGTACTTC. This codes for CASSIDGQGSGTQYF.